The clone carrying this TCR beta chain was recorded only once. What it recognizes is unknown. This sample is drawn from a study of lymphopenia after photon versus proton radiotherapy. Points from the study as a whole: A bigger post-nadir fall in TCR diversity correlated inversely with survival time in deceased patients.

V lost 0 bases and J 7 bases, leaving 8 bases between the germline ends. Germline CDR1 SGHRS, CDR2 YFSETQ. The CDR3 totals 12 residues. Generated by immunoSEQ multiplex PCR, the TCRdb table keeps only in-frame clones and is missing some. The sample comprises about 68,000 clones, approximately 90% of which are singletons, and roughly 3% rests with the top ten. The sequenced sample was peripheral blood, obtained from a patient treated with photon-based radiotherapy. The source of this sequence is a woman in her sixties or seventies with pancreatic cancer. This rearrangement joins TRBV5-1 to TRBJ2-7; D uncertain. Here the CDR3 DNA reads TGCGCCAGCAGCTTGGACCTTGGTGAGCAGTACTTC. Translated, it gives CASSLDLGEQYF.